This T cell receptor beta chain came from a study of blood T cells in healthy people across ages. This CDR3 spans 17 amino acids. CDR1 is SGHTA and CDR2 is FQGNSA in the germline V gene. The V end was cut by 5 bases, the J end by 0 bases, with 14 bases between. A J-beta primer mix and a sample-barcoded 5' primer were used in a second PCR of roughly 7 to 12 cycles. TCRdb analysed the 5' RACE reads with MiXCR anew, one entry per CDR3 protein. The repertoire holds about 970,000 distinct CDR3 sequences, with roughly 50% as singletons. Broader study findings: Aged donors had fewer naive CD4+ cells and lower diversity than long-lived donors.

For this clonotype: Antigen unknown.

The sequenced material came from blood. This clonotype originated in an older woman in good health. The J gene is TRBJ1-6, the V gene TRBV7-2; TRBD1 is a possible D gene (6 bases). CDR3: CASSGGRSSSYNSPLHF. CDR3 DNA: TGTGCCAGCAGCGGGGGGCGATCCAGCTCCTATAATTCACCCCTCCACTTT.